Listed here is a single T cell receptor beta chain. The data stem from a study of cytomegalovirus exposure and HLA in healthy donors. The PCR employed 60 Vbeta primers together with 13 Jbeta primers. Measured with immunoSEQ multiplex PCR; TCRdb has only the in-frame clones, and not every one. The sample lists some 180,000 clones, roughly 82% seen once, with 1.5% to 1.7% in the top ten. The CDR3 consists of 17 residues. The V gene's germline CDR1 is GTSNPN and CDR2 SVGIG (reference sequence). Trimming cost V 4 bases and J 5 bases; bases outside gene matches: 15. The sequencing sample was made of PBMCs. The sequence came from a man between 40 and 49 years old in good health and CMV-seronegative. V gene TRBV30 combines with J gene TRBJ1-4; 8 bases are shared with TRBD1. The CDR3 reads CAWNQGAFLGRNEKLFF. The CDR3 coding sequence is TGTGCCTGGAATCAGGGGGCCTTCTTAGGGAGGAATGAAAAACTGTTTTTT.